One TCR beta chain is described in this entry. These data originate in a study of blood T cell repertoires in COVID-19. As handled by the study authors: Counts of nucleated cells, estimated from reference gene primer amplification, were obtained. Assay: immunoSEQ multiplex PCR; the TCRdb copy retains only in-frame clones and omits some. The DNA gave D and trimming, while V, J and clone size come from that table. The data contain 150,000 or so clones, around four fifths of them seen just once; the ten biggest clones take up 4.4%. Participants came from fewer than 25 US areas, aged roughly 18 to 95 years. The length of the CDR3 is 17 residues. Trimming removed 4 bases from V and 0 bases from J, with 16 bases in between. In germline, CDR1 is KGHSH, CDR2 LQKENI.

The sequenced sample was PBMCs or T cells enriched from blood (not recorded which). The receptor comes from a woman in her 50s who had recovered from COVID-19. The rearrangement links TRBV18 to TRBJ2-1, with D maybe TRBD1 (6 bases). This CDR3 reads CASSRMRGSSSYNEQFF. CDR3 sequence (DNA): TGTGCCAGCTCACGTATGAGGGGGTCCAGCTCCTACAATGAGCAGTTCTTC.